This section outlines one T cell receptor (beta chain) sequence together with its context. This sample was taken from a study of blood T cell repertoires in COVID-19. Germline assignment: CDR1 LNHDA and CDR2 SQIVND (reference sequence). The V and J ends lost 10 bases and 6 bases, in that order; junction bases with no gene match: 10. The CDR3 has 13 amino acids. The table came from immunoSEQ multiplex PCR; TCRdb's copy has only in-frame clones and leaves some out. The table shows some 90,000 clones, with approximately 90% occurring only once. This receptor was identified in a man in his fifties or sixties with acute or convalescent COVID-19. Sequenced sample: peripheral blood. V gene TRBV19 combines with J gene TRBJ1-2, with 8 positions matching TRBD1. The CDR3 loop is CATRDRRGNGYTF. The CDR3 DNA sequence: TGTGCCACTCGGGACAGGAGAGGGAATGGCTACACCTTC.